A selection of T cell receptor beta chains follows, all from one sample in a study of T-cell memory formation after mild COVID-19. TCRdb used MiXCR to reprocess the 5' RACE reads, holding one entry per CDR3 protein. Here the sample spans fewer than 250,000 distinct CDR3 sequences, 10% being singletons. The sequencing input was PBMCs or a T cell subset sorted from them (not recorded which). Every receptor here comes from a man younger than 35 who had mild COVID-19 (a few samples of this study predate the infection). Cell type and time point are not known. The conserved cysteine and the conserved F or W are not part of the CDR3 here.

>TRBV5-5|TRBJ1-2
ASSLEGTLGYT
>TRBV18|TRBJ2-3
ASSPPLAGGTQY
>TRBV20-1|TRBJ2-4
SAPFRGKNIQY
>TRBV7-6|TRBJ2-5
ASSWGTGRETQY
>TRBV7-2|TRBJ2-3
ASSSYPMRGLGDPTQY
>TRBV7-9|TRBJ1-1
ASSLLQKTGRPTEAF
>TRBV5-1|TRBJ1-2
ASTTGDSNYGYT
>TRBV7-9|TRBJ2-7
ASSVPPYEQY
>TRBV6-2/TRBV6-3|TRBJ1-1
ASTIARMTNRIDTEAF
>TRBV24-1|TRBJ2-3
ATSDLGSEGADTQY
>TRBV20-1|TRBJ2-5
SAAGERIQETQY
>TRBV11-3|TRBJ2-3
ASSLEGADTQY
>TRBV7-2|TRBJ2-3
ASSFLAGGTDTQY
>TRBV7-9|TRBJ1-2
ASIGVNYGYT
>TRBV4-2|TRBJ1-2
ASSQDREGNYGYT
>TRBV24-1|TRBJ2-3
ATSDLASTQY
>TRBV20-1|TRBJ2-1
SAPSNSYNEQF
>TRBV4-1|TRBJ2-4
ASSQGVLRGRNIQY
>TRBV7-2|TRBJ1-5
ASSLRGGGDQPQH
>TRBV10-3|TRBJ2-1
APGARI
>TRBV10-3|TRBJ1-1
AISTHTGAYTEAF
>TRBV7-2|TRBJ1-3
ASSTKTGAGNTIY
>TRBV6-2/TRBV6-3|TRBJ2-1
ASSSIAQGNEQF
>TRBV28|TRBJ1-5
ASSQFMDQPQH
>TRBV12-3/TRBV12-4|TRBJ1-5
ASSSTGGKQPQH
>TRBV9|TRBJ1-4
ASSVTSWGRNEKLF
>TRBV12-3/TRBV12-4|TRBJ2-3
ASSFRGGVDTQY
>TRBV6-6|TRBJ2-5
ASTWASQQETQY
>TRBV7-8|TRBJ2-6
ASSLGQGAGANVLT
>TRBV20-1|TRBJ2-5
SASGGVEETQY
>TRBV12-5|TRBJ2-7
ASGLTRGHEQY
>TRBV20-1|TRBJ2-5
SANSGGTYQETQY
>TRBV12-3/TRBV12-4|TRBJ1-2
ASSTRANYGYT
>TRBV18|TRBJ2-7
ASSPPGYEQY
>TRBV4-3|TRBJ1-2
ASSQARQGQLAYT
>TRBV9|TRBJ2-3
ASSVERGTQY
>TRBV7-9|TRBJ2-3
ASSYVGDTQY
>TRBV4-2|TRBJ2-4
ASSPASGGSKNIQY
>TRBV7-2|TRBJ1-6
ASSPYWSGTGYSPLH
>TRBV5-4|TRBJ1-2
ASRRTGRHYGYT
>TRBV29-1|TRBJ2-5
SVDVQQETQY
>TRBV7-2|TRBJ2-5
ASSSLPGEETQY
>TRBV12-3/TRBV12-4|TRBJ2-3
ASALRGVGTDTQY
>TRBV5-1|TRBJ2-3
ASSFDSTDTQY
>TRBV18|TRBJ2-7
ASSAGTGNEQY
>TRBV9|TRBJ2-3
ASSVTGSTDTQY
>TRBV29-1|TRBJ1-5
SVKEGAVQPQH
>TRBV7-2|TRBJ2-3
ASSSPWGGTDTQY
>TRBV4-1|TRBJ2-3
ASSQEGRGDSTDTQY
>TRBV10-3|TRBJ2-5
AISSSSGGSETQY
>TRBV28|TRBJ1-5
ASSLPRWGNQPQH
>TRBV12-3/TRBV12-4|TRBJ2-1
ASSSTNEQF
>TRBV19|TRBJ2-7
ASRDIGSSYEQY
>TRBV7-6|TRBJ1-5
ALGGQGSLGQPQH
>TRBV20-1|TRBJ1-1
SASRHRVNTEAF
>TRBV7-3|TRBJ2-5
ASSLRLQETQY
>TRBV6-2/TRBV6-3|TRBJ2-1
ASRLAGSSYNEQF
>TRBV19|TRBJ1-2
ASSTGGNGYT
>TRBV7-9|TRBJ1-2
ASSLGPGRNGYT